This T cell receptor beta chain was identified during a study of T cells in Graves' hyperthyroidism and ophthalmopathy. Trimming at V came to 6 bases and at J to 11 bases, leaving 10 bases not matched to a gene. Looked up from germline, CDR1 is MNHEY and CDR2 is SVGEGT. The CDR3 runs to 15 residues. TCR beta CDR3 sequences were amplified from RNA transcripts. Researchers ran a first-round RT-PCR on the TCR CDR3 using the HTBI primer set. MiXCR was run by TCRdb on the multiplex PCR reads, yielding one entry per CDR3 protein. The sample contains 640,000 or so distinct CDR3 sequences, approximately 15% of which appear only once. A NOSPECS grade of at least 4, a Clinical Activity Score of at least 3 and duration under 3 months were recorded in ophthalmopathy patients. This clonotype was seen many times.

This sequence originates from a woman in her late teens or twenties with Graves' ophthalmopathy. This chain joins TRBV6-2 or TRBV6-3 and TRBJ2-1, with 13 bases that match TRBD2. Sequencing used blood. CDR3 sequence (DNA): TGTGCCAGCAGCCAGCGGACTAGCGGGAGTATCAAGCAGTTCTTC. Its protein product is CASSQRTSGSIKQFF.